This T cell receptor (beta chain) is drawn from a study of radiotherapy plus CTLA-4 blockade in lung cancer. Study overall: Objective responses were documented in around a sixth of patients, with disease control in roughly 33%.

Sequencing used immunoSEQ multiplex PCR; TCRdb keeps in-frame clones, though not all of them. The table lists 90,000 to 95,000 clones, 83% of them singletons. This clone was counted once. Its antigen is undetermined. The study's findings and limits: Among reported predictors of response, early blood T cell clone dynamics with interferon-beta performed best.

This CDR3 has 13 residues. The V and J ends lost 7 bases and 5 bases, in that order; junction bases with no gene match: 6. The V gene's germline CDR1 is MNHEY and CDR2 SVGAGI. This receptor was obtained from a human donor with non-small cell lung cancer who had stable disease on radiotherapy plus ipilimumab. The sequencing here drew on peripheral blood, taken from a patient treated with radiotherapy plus ipilimumab. The J gene is TRBJ2-5, the V gene TRBV6-5; 8 nucleotides agree with TRBD1. The CDR3 sequence: CASNRQGKETQYF. CDR3 sequence (DNA): TGTGCCAGCAACAGACAGGGGAAGGAGACCCAGTACTTC.